This entry lists 30 T cell receptor beta chains sequenced from one sample in a study of blood T cell repertoires in COVID-19. Profiling relied on immunoSEQ multiplex PCR, and the TCRdb table lists in-frame clones only, not all of them. The table records approximately 200,000 clones, around 75% of them present only once. The material sequenced was peripheral blood. These receptors were obtained from a middle-aged woman with COVID-19, enrolled during active disease.

This chain uses TRBV7-9 with TRBJ2-1; 9 bases agree with TRBD2. The V gene's germline CDR1 is SEHNR and CDR2 FQNEAQ (reference sequence). The V gene end was trimmed by 0 bases and the J gene end by 2 bases; junction bases not matched to a gene: 2. This CDR3 has 16 residues. The CDR3: CASSLALAGTYNEQFF. In DNA form, the CDR3 reads TGTGCCAGCAGCTTAGCACTAGCGGGCACCTACAATGAGCAGTTCTTC.

This clone showed up just a few times. The chain combines TRBV5-4 with TRBJ1-1; TRBD1 matches at 9 bases. CDR3 size: 15 residues. Germline V gene data show CDR1 as SGHNT and CDR2 as YYREEE (reference sequence). The trim removed 5 bases at V and 1 base at J, leaving 6 bases unmatched. Here the CDR3 reads CASSDPTGGNTEAFF. CDR3 nucleotide sequence: TGTGCCAGCAGTGACCCGACAGGGGGGAACACTGAAGCTTTCTTT.

The V call is TRBV6-5, the J call TRBJ2-7, with TRBD2 identical over 7 bases. V lost 8 bases to trimming and J lost 6 bases; unmatched junction nucleotides: 16. Germline V lookup: CDR1 MNHEY, CDR2 SVGAGI. The CDR3 consists of 15 residues. DNA of the CDR3: TGTGCCAGCGGGGGTGGATCGGCGGGAGTTGGCGAGCAGTACTTC. It yields the protein CASGGGSAGVGEQYF.

The J gene is TRBJ1-5, the V gene TRBV5-1; TRBD1 matches at 9 bases. The CDR3 length is 15 residues. Per the germline V gene, CDR1 is SGHRS and CDR2 is YFSETQ. Trimming took 4 bases from V and 5 from J; bases not matched to a gene: 7. CDR3 bases: TGCGCCAGCAGCCCCGGGGGGACAGGGCATCAGCCCCAGCATTTT. Its translation: CASSPGGTGHQPQHF.

This clone was counted a few times. V is TRBV3-1 (or the pseudogene TRBV3-2) and J is TRBJ2-5; tentative D call: TRBD1 (6 bases). There are 15 residues in the CDR3. CDR1 and CDR2 (germline): LGHDT, YNNKEL (reference sequence). V was trimmed by 1 base and J by 0 bases, leaving 9 bases between them. The CDR3 is CASSQVTGYQETQYF. The DNA of the CDR3 is TGTGCCAGCAGCCAAGTCACAGGGTACCAAGAGACCCAGTACTTC.

The genes are TRBV7-2 and TRBJ2-7; 9 nucleotides match TRBD1. The CDR3 loop spans 15 amino acids. V lost 5 bases and J lost 5; bases outside the gene matches: 10. CDR1 and CDR2 (germline): SGHTA, FQGNSA. CDR3: CASSADRTGAHEQYF. CDR3 in DNA: TGTGCCAGCAGCGCCGATCGGACAGGGGCCCACGAGCAGTACTTC. The full variable domain, in which reference TRBV7-2 and TRBJ2-7 provide the parts outside the CDR3, is GAGVSQSPSNKVTEKGKDVELRCDPISGHTALYWYRQSLGQGLEFLIYFQGNSAPDKSGLPSDRFSAERTGGSVSTLTIQRTQQEDSAVYLCASSADRTGAHEQYFGPGTRLTVT.

This chain connects TRBV6-5 to TRBJ1-1; D is undetermined. The V end was cut by 4 bases, the J end by 2 bases, with 11 bases between. CDR1 is MNHEY and CDR2 is SVGAGI in the germline V gene. This CDR3 has 14 residues. The DNA for the CDR3 is TGTGCCAGCAGTTCCTCGGGAGGAAACACTGAAGCTTTCTTT. Its protein is CASSSSGGNTEAFF.

This clone appeared a single time. The chain is built from TRBV9 and TRBJ2-1; TRBD2 matches 11 bases. There are 16 residues in the CDR3. Germline-derived CDR1 and CDR2 are SGDLS and YYNGEE. V dropped 0 bases and J dropped 9; count of bases not matched to a gene: 8. This chain's CDR3 is CASSVEGWLAGGEQFF. CDR3 bases: TGTGCCAGCAGCGTAGAAGGGTGGCTAGCGGGAGGTGAGCAGTTCTTC.

V usage is TRBV11-1 and J usage is TRBJ1-1; D is ambiguous. This CDR3 region has 14 residues. V was trimmed by 4 bases and J by 5 bases, leaving 14 bases between them. Germline CDR1 and CDR2: SGHAT and FQDESV (reference sequence). The CDR3 is CASSYSRDRTEAFF. DNA for the CDR3: TGTGCCAGCAGCTACTCCCGTGATCGGACTGAAGCTTTCTTT.

This rearrangement joins TRBV18 to TRBJ1-1, with no clear D. V dropped 5 bases and J dropped 0 bases, with 10 bases sitting between them. There are 14 residues in the CDR3. The V gene's germline CDR1 is KGHSH and CDR2 LQKENI. This CDR3 reads CASSSERLNTEAFF. DNA of the CDR3: TGTGCCAGCTCATCGGAGAGACTGAACACTGAAGCTTTCTTT.

V usage is TRBV12-5 and J usage is TRBJ2-1; 7 nucleotides match TRBD1. Germline CDR1 and CDR2: LGHNT and FRNRAP. Trimming removed 4 bases from V and 4 bases from J; junction bases left unmatched: 16. CDR3 length: 18 residues. The CDR3 DNA is TGTGCTAGTGGTTCTAAGCCCGGACAGGAGCACAAGTACAATGAGCAGTTCTTC. This gives the protein CASGSKPGQEHKYNEQFF. Based on the CDR3 plus reference TRBV12-5 and TRBJ2-1, the full variable domain is DARVTQTPRHKVTEMGQEVTMRCQPILGHNTVFWYRQTMMQGLELLAYFRNRAPLDDSGMPKDRFSAEMPDATLATLKIQPSEPRDSAVYFCASGSKPGQEHKYNEQFFGPGTRLTVL.

The sample holds a few counts of this clone. The chain is built from TRBV29-1 and TRBJ2-3; 9 bases match TRBD2. The germline CDR1 and CDR2 sequences are SQVTM and ANQGSEA. Unmatched junction bases numbered 5, after V lost 4 bases and J lost 6 bases. The CDR3 covers 13 residues. Here the CDR3 DNA reads TGCAGCGTTGTGGCTAGCGGGATTGATACGCAGTATTTT. It translates to CSVVASGIDTQYF.

The chain carries TRBV4-1 and TRBJ1-1; tentative D call: TRBD1 (5 bases). Germline CDR1 MGHRA, CDR2 YSYEKL. The CDR3 contains 17 residues. V dropped 6 bases and J dropped 6 bases, with 26 bases sitting between them. The CDR3 here is CASSPGHSRRLDAEAFF. Here the CDR3 DNA reads TGCGCCAGCAGTCCCGGACACAGCCGACGACTCGACGCTGAAGCTTTCTTT.

The rearrangement joins TRBV6-4 to TRBJ1-1, with a weak D call TRBD1 (6 bases). The V and J ends lost 6 bases and 6 bases respectively, with 11 bases between them. The germline CDR1 and CDR2 sequences are MRHNA and SNTAGT. The CDR3 runs to 12 residues. The CDR3 DNA follows: TGTGCCAGCAGAGACGACAGGTCTGAAGCTTTCTTT. This gives the protein CASRDDRSEAFF.

This clone appeared a single time. V usage is TRBV19 and J usage is TRBJ2-1; 14 bases fit TRBD2. Germline lookup yields CDR1 LNHDA and CDR2 SQIVND (reference sequence). This CDR3 is built from 16 residues. The J segment lost 5 bases and the V segment lost 7 bases, leaving 7 bases of the junction unmatched. CDR3 region: CASNRLAGGRDNEQFF. CDR3 sequence (DNA): TGTGCCAGTAATCGACTAGCGGGGGGGCGGGACAATGAGCAGTTCTTC.

This chain joins TRBV9 and TRBJ2-3, with TRBD1 matching 8 bases. Germline CDR1 reads SGDLS; CDR2 reads YYNGEE. CDR3 length equals 16 residues. The trim removed 0 bases at V and 0 bases at J, leaving 3 bases unmatched. This CDR3 is CASSVAGQGSTDTQYF. As DNA, the CDR3 is TGTGCCAGCAGCGTAGCAGGACAGGGTAGCACAGATACGCAGTATTTT.

The rearrangement uses TRBV4-1 and TRBJ2-1; D unclear. The CDR3 contains 11 residues. V shed 1 base and J shed 9 bases, with 4 bases lying between them. From germline, CDR1 is MGHRA and CDR2 YSYEKL. The CDR3 DNA sequence: TGCGCCAGCAGCCAAGCCGGTGAGCAGTTCTTC. It translates to CASSQAGEQFF.

This clone was detected once. This chain joins TRBV30 and TRBJ2-6, with D perhaps TRBD1 (6 bases). The CDR3 has 13 residues. Germline V gene data show CDR1 as GTSNPN and CDR2 as SVGIG (reference sequence). V was cut by 5 bases and J by 3 bases, with 8 bases left in between. CDR3 residues: CAWGQFGANVLTF. The CDR3 region has the DNA TGTGCCTGGGGACAGTTTGGGGCCAACGTCCTGACTTTC.

V is TRBV2 and J is TRBJ1-1; D not resolved. With 2 bases removed from V and 4 bases from J, the gap between germline ends came to 11 bases. The CDR3 has 14 amino acids. The germline gives CDR1 SNHLY, CDR2 FYNNEI. The CDR3 DNA sequence: TGTGCCAGCAGTGAATCGGGGAGGATCACTGAAGCTTTCTTT. Translation: CASSESGRITEAFF. Based on the CDR3 plus reference TRBV2 and TRBJ1-1, the full variable domain is EPEVTQTPSHQVTQMGQEVILRCVPISNHLYFYWYRQILGQKVEFLVSFYNNEISEKSEIFDDQFSVERPDGSNFTLKIRSTKLEDSAMYFCASSESGRITEAFFGQGTRLTVV.

The chain links TRBV5-1 to TRBJ1-1; weak D call: TRBD1 (6 bases). Germline V lookup: CDR1 SGHRS, CDR2 YFSETQ. This CDR3 region has 15 residues. The V gene lost 3 bases and the J gene lost 5 bases, with 17 bases spanning the gap. The CDR3 here is CASSSTGSGWTEAFF. CDR3 DNA sequence: TGCGCCAGCAGCTCTACAGGGTCGGGTTGGACTGAAGCTTTCTTT.

The V and J genes are TRBV28 and TRBJ2-3, with 7 bases lining up with TRBD2. Germline CDR1 is MDHEN and CDR2 is SYDVKM. The junction had 5 bases not matched to a gene; V was cut back by 4 bases and J by 1 base. The CDR3 covers 15 residues. CDR3 sequence reads: CASSYTGGGTDTQYF. In DNA form, the CDR3 reads TGTGCCAGCAGTTACACGGGGGGTGGCACAGATACGCAGTATTTT.

V and J are TRBV18 and TRBJ1-2, with TRBD1 identical over 7 bases. The V gene's germline CDR1 is KGHSH and CDR2 LQKENI. V lost 3 bases and J lost 3; bases outside the gene matches: 7. This CDR3 has 15 amino acids. CDR3 in DNA: TGTGCCAGCTCACCGATCGCCGACAGGGACTATGGCTACACCTTC. Translating it yields CASSPIADRDYGYTF.

The chain carries TRBV9 and TRBJ2-3; 9 nucleotides agree with TRBD1. J gave up 3 bases and V 1 base, and 3 bases lay outside the gene matches. The CDR3 consists of 15 residues. Per the germline V gene, CDR1 is SGDLS and CDR2 is YYNGEE. DNA for the CDR3: TGTGCCAGCAGCGTACCGGACAGGGGAACAGATACGCAGTATTTT. As protein: CASSVPDRGTDTQYF.

V is TRBV5-5 and J is TRBJ1-6; D unclear. This CDR3 has 17 amino acids. Trimming shortened V by 4 bases and J by 0 bases, and 14 bases separated the two germline ends. Per the germline V gene, CDR1 is SGHKS and CDR2 is YYEKEE (reference sequence). CDR3 DNA sequence: TGTGCCAGCAGCCCCTGGAGTCCGAGCTCCTATAATTCACCCCTCCACTTT. Translation gives CASSPWSPSSYNSPLHF.

The chain recombines TRBV7-8 with TRBJ1-1, with D perhaps TRBD1 (6 bases). The V end was cut by 3 bases, the J end by 1 base, with 9 bases between. Germline V gives CDR1 SGHVS, CDR2 FQNEAQ. The CDR3 consists of 14 residues. The chain's CDR3 is CASSFNRENTEAFF. The CDR3 region has the DNA TGTGCCAGCAGCTTTAACAGGGAGAACACTGAAGCTTTCTTT.

DNA for the CDR3: TGCAGCGCAATGGACAGGGGGAGCGAGGGCTACACCTTC. Protein product: CSAMDRGSEGYTF. The V gene is TRBV29-1, the J gene TRBJ1-2; 10 nucleotides match TRBD1. The CDR3 extends over 13 amino acids. V lost 7 bases, J lost 8 bases, and 10 bases stayed unmatched. Per the germline V gene, CDR1 is SQVTM and CDR2 is ANQGSEA.

The chain couples TRBV19 to TRBJ1-2; a weak D match, TRBD1 (6 bases). The CDR3 is made up of 15 amino acids. Germline assignment: CDR1 LNHDA and CDR2 SQIVND (reference sequence). Trimming stripped 5 bases from V and 3 bases from J, with 16 bases between. The CDR3 sequence: CASSPILGGDYGYTF. The DNA of the CDR3 is TGTGCCAGTAGTCCGATCCTAGGGGGGGACTATGGCTACACCTTC.

The chain carries TRBV18 and TRBJ1-4; TRBD1 might be the D (5 bases). This CDR3 comprises 14 residues. The V gene lost 0 bases and the J gene lost 7 bases, with 9 bases spanning the gap. Germline CDR1 and CDR2: KGHSH and LQKENI. Here the CDR3 DNA reads TGTGCCAGCTCACCACCAGGGGCCGGTGAAAAACTGTTTTTT. It yields the protein CASSPPGAGEKLFF.

This chain links TRBV6-1 with TRBJ2-5, with TRBD2 identical over 12 bases. Losses at the gene ends were 2 bases for V and 2 bases for J; bases not matched to a gene: 0. CDR1 is MNHNS and CDR2 is SASEGT in the germline V gene. The CDR3 sequence is 15 residues long. CDR3 sequence: CASSELAGGQETQYF. In nucleotides, the CDR3 is TGTGCCAGCAGTGAACTAGCGGGAGGGCAAGAGACCCAGTACTTC.

This chain joins TRBV9 and TRBJ2-3, with D tentatively TRBD2 (6 bases). V dropped 4 bases and J dropped 1 base, with 13 bases sitting between them. Germline CDR1 reads SGDLS; CDR2 reads YYNGEE. CDR3 length equals 15 residues. CDR3 nucleotides: TGTGCCAGCAGCTCGCGGGGTTTTCGCACAGATACGCAGTATTTT. Translated, it gives CASSSRGFRTDTQYF.